The 2 T cell receptor beta chains below were found in one sample sequenced in a study of T cell repertoires in cytomegalovirus infection. MiXCR was run by TCRdb on the reads, yielding one entry per CDR3 protein. The repertoire includes hundreds of thousands of distinct CDR3 sequences, approximately 25% of them detected once, and approximately 8% sits in the top ten. Input material: CD8+ T cells from PBMCs. The source of these receptors is a human donor in good health (CMV status not recorded). Some clones in this sample may be carry-over from other donors' samples.

This clonotype has only a few counts. The gene calls are TRBV20-1 and TRBJ2-1; D is uncertain. The germline V gene encodes CDR1 DFQATT and CDR2 SNEGSKA (reference sequence). Trimming left V 0 bases short and J 0 bases short, with 9 bases between. The CDR3 has 15 residues. Written as DNA, the CDR3 is TGCAGTGCTAGAGATTGGTCGAGCTCCTACAATGAGCAGTTCTTC. Amino acid sequence: CSARDWSSSYNEQFF.

As regards this clonotype: A clone one base away is much larger, so this may be a read error. The chain combines TRBV7-2 with TRBJ2-1, with D possibly being TRBD2 (5 bases). Germline values: CDR1 SGHTA, CDR2 FQGNSA. The CDR3 length is 15 residues. CDR3 bases: TGTGCCAACAGCCCACAGATAGAGGACTTTAATGAGCAGTTCTTC. This sequence encodes CANSPQIEDFNEQFF.